Here is one TCR beta chain with its context. The data belong to a study of blood T cell repertoires in COVID-19. Overall study: Sample material is recorded as cDNA or gDNA derived from T cells, B-cell-depleted T cells, or PBMCs.

Per the germline V gene, CDR1 is MNHNS and CDR2 is SASEGT. There are 15 residues in the CDR3. The V end lost 3 bases, the J end lost 0 bases, and 11 bases lay between the germline ends. The method was immunoSEQ multiplex PCR; TCRdb's version includes in-frame clones alone and lacks a portion of them. The sample gives nearly 15,000 clones, about 90% of which show up once; approximately 3.1% is in the top ten. V usage is TRBV6-1 and J usage is TRBJ1-1; tentatively, D is TRBD1 (6 bases). The receptor comes from a human donor in a cohort sampled during active COVID-19. Material for sequencing was peripheral blood. CDR3 region: CASSEMGHLNTEAFF. As DNA, the CDR3 is TGTGCCAGCAGTGAGATGGGACACCTGAACACTGAAGCTTTCTTT.